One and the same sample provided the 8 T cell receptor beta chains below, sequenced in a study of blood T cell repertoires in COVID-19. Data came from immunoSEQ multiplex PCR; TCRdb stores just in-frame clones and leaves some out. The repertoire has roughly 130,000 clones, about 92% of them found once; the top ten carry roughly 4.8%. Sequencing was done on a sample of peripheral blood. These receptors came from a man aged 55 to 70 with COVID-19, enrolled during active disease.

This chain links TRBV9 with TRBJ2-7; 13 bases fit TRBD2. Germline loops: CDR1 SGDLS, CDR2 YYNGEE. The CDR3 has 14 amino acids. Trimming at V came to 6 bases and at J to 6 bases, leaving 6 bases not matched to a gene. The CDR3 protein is CASNSGLAGVEQYF. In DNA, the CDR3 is TGTGCCAGCAACTCCGGACTAGCGGGAGTCGAGCAGTACTTC. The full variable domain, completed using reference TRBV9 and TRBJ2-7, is DSGVTQTPKHLITATGQRVTLRCSPRSGDLSVYWYQQSLDQGLQFLIQYYNGEERAKGNILERFSAQQFPDLHSELNLSSLELGDSALYFCASNSGLAGVEQYFGPGTRLTVT.

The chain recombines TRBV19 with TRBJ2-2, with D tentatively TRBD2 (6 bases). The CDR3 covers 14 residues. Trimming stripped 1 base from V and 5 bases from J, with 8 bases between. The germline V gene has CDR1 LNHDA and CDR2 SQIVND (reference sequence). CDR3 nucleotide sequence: TGTGCCAGTAGTATAGGCCGGGAGACCGGGGAGCTGTTTTTT. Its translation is CASSIGRETGELFF.

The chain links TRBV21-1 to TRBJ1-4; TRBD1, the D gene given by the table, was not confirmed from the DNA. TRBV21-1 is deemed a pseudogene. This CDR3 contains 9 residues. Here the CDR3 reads CASPLALFF. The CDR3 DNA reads TGTGCCAGCCCCCTGGCACTGTTTTTT.

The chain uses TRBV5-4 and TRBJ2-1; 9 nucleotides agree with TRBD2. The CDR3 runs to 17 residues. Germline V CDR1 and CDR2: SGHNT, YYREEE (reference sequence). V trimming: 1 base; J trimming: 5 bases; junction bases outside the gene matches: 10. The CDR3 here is CASSLIRTAGGNNEQFF. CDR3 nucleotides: TGTGCCAGCAGCTTGATTCGTACAGCGGGAGGCAACAATGAGCAGTTCTTC.

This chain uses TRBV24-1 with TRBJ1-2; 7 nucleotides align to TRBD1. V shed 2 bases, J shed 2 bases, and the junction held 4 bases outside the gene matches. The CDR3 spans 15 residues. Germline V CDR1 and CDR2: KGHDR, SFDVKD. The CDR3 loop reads CATSDSSRGNYGYTF. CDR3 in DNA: TGTGCCACCAGTGATTCCTCCAGGGGGAACTATGGCTACACCTTC.

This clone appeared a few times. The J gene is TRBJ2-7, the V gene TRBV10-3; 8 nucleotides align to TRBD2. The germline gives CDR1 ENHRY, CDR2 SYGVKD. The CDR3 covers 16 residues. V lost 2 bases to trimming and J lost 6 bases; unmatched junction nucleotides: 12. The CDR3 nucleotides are TGTGCCATCAGTGAGCGGCTGGGGAGCGGGAGTTCCGAGCAGTACTTC. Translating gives CAISERLGSGSSEQYF.

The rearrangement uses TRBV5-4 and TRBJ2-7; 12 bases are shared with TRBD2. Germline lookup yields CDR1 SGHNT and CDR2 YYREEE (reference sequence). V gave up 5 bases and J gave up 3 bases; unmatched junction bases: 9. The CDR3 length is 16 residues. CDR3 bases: TGTGCCAGCAGTACCGCTAGCGGGAGGGCACTCTACGAGCAGTACTTC. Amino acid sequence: CASSTASGRALYEQYF.

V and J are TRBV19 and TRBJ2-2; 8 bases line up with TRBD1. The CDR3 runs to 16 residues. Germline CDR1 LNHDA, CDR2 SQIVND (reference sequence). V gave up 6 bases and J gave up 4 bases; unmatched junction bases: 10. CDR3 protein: CASSPGQGARTGELFF. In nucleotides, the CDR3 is TGTGCCAGTAGCCCCGGCCAGGGGGCGCGCACCGGGGAGCTGTTTTTT.